A selection of T cell receptor beta chains follows, all from one sample in a study of technical replicates of blood from a few donors. The data were produced by immunoSEQ multiplex PCR, yet TCRdb's version contains in-frame clones alone and is incomplete. The repertoire holds tens of thousands of clones, around 96% seen once, with 0.2% in the top ten. Sample: T cells isolated from PBMCs. Receptor source: a human donor in good health. Each CDR3 is given with its conserved first and last residue. The order of the fields is D gene, V gene, J gene, clone size, CDR3 protein, CDR3 DNA. D genes are given only for firm matches. Expanded clones are given a class, and other clones once, few, many or no size at all.

>-|TRBV11-3|TRBJ1-1|-
CASGSLVNTEAFF
TGTGCCAGCGGCTCCTTAGTGAACACTGAAGCTTTCTTT
>-|TRBV10-3|TRBJ1-3|-
CAISESGTGNTIYF
TGTGCCATCAGTGAGTCCGGTACTGGAAACACCATATATTTT
>-|TRBV6-1|TRBJ1-1|-
CASSQIYTEAFF
TGTGCCAGCAGCCAGATTTACACTGAAGCTTTCTTT
>TRBD1|TRBV7-9|TRBJ1-2|-
CASSLGTGQGVGYTF
TGTGCCAGCAGCTTGGGAACGGGACAGGGCGTTGGCTACACCTTC
>TRBD2|TRBV6-1|TRBJ2-1|-
CASSEEGRGYYNEQFF
TGTGCCAGCAGTGAGGAGGGGCGGGGGTACTACAATGAGCAGTTCTTC
>TRBD2|TRBV27|TRBJ2-1|-
CASRAGVEQFF
TGTGCCAGCAGGGCGGGGGTGGAGCAGTTCTTC
>TRBD1|TRBV5-1|TRBJ1-6|-
CASSLGQVASPLHF
TGCGCCAGCAGCTTAGGACAGGTGGCTTCACCCCTCCACTTT
>-|TRBV7-3|TRBJ1-3|-
CASSLSDRGNTIYF
TGTGCCAGCAGCTTATCGGACAGAGGAAACACCATATATTTT
>-|TRBV4-2|TRBJ2-1|-
CASSPQGYEQFF
TGTGCCAGCAGCCCTCAGGGTTATGAGCAGTTCTTC
>TRBD2|TRBV5-1|TRBJ2-7|-
CASSRGLAGGPSAYEQYF
TGCGCCAGCAGCAGGGGACTAGCGGGGGGGCCCTCTGCATACGAGCAGTACTTC
>-|TRBV28|TRBJ1-2|-
CASSLRWGDYGYTF
TGTGCCAGCAGTTTAAGGTGGGGGGACTATGGCTACACCTTC
>-|TRBV4-1|TRBJ1-2|-
CASSQEGRVHTF
TGCGCCAGCAGCCAAGAGGGGAGGGTGCACACCTTC
>-|TRBV6-4|TRBJ2-1|-
CASSEGDYHNEQFF
TGTGCCAGCAGTGAAGGGGATTACCACAATGAGCAGTTCTTC
>-|TRBV5-1|TRBJ2-2|-
CASSLGLGQNTGELFF
TGCGCCAGCAGCTTGGGTCTGGGACAGAACACCGGGGAGCTGTTTTTT
>-|TRBV10-3|TRBJ2-7|-
CAISVGQGNYEQYF
TGTGCCATCAGTGTAGGCCAGGGGAACTACGAGCAGTACTTC
>TRBD2|TRBV5-1|TRBJ2-7|-
CASSPPGTSGRGQEQYF
TGCGCCAGCAGCCCCCCCGGGACTAGCGGGAGGGGGCAGGAGCAGTACTTC
>TRBD2|TRBV11-2|TRBJ2-1|once
CASSLAASGYNEQFF
TGTGCCAGCAGCTTAGCGGCTAGCGGCTACAATGAGCAGTTCTTC
>TRBD2|TRBV29-1|TRBJ2-5|-
CSAHDLSGGYQETQYF
TGCAGCGCTCACGACTTGAGCGGGGGGTACCAAGAGACCCAGTACTTC
>-|TRBV30|TRBJ2-7|-
CAWRAKNYEQYF
TGTGCCTGGAGGGCCAAAAATTACGAGCAGTACTTC
>-|TRBV27|TRBJ2-7|-
CASSFAREAEQYF
TGTGCCAGCAGTTTCGCCCGGGAAGCCGAGCAGTACTTC
>TRBD1|TRBV29-1|TRBJ2-7|-
CSVTYGTGLRSEQYF
TGCAGCGTGACCTATGGGACAGGGCTCAGGAGCGAGCAGTACTTC
>-|TRBV7-9|TRBJ2-7|-
CASSPTGTPYEQYF
TGTGCCAGCAGCCCCACAGGGACCCCTTACGAGCAGTACTTC
>-|TRBV4-1|TRBJ2-5|-
CASSQYPRAGQETQYF
TGCGCCAGCAGCCAATATCCCCGAGCAGGCCAAGAGACCCAGTACTTC
>TRBD2|TRBV28|TRBJ2-1|-
CATLRPSGSNEQFF
TGTGCCACCCTTAGGCCTAGCGGGAGCAATGAGCAGTTCTTC
>-|TRBV4-2|TRBJ1-2|once
CASSQDIYGYTF
TGTGCCAGCAGCCAAGACATCTATGGCTACACCTTC
>TRBD2|TRBV5-1|TRBJ2-1|-
CASSATGGTNEQFF
TGCGCCAGCAGCGCGACGGGGGGTACCAATGAGCAGTTCTTC
>TRBD1|TRBV28|TRBJ1-2|-
CASHSSGRQGRGYTF
TGTGCCAGCCACTCGTCGGGGCGACAGGGCCGTGGCTACACCTTC
>-|TRBV7-7|TRBJ2-2|-
CASSGGLGELFF
TGTGCCAGCAGCGGAGGATTAGGGGAGCTGTTTTTT
>-|TRBV4-1|TRBJ1-4|-
CASSQIWAGPLFF
TGCGCCAGCAGCCAGATTTGGGCAGGCCCCCTGTTTTTT
>-|TRBV5-1|TRBJ2-5|-
CASSSRAEETQYF
TGCGCCAGCAGCTCGAGGGCTGAAGAGACCCAGTACTTC
>TRBD1|TRBV27|TRBJ1-1|-
CASANRGYTEAFF
TGTGCCAGCGCCAACAGGGGGTATACTGAAGCTTTCTTT
>-|TRBV5-5|TRBJ2-2|-
CASSSGLYTGELFF
TGTGCCAGCAGCAGCGGTCTCTACACCGGGGAGCTGTTTTTT
>-|TRBV6-5|TRBJ2-2|once
CASSYSWAVDTGELFF
TGTGCCAGCAGTTACTCGTGGGCAGTAGACACCGGGGAGCTGTTTTTT
>TRBD1|TRBV4-1|TRBJ1-1|-
CASSQHGTEEAFF
TGCGCCAGCAGCCAGCACGGGACAGAGGAAGCTTTCTTT
>-|TRBV6-1|TRBJ1-2|-
CASSEFWGNYGYTF
TGTGCCAGCAGTGAATTCTGGGGCAACTATGGCTACACCTTC
>-|TRBV27|TRBJ2-7|once
CASRLRPGNSYEQYF
TGTGCCAGCAGGCTGAGGCCAGGGAACTCCTACGAGCAGTACTTC
>TRBD2|TRBV19|TRBJ2-1|-
CASSVRTSGGSYNEQFF
TGTGCCAGTAGTGTCCGGACTAGCGGGGGCTCCTACAATGAGCAGTTCTTC
>TRBD1|TRBV29-1|TRBJ1-2|once
CSVVPEDRGYGYTF
TGCAGCGTTGTCCCAGAGGACAGGGGCTATGGCTACACCTTC
>-|TRBV14|TRBJ1-4|-
CASSTPGRGLANEKLFF
TGTGCCAGCAGCACTCCCGGGAGAGGGTTGGCTAATGAAAAACTGTTTTTT
>TRBD1|TRBV19|TRBJ1-1|-
CASSPWTGGDTEAFF
TGTGCCAGTAGTCCCTGGACAGGGGGAGACACTGAAGCTTTCTTT
>-|TRBV7-2|TRBJ2-4|-
CASSFLSASIQYF
TGTGCCAGCAGCTTCCTTAGCGCATCGATTCAGTACTTC
>-|TRBV27|TRBJ1-5|-
CASSSGLYQPQHF
TGTGCCAGCAGTTCGGGACTTTATCAGCCCCAGCATTTT
>TRBD2|TRBV28|TRBJ2-1|once
CASRGLVYNEQFF
TGTGCCAGCAGGGGACTAGTGTACAATGAGCAGTTCTTC
>TRBD1|TRBV12-5|TRBJ1-2|-
CASGLPHKQGGDYGYTF
TGTGCTAGTGGTTTGCCCCATAAACAGGGGGGAGACTATGGCTACACCTTC
>TRBD1|TRBV9|TRBJ1-4|-
CASSVGGRDKGAKLFF
TGTGCCAGCAGCGTAGGGGGCCGAGACAAGGGGGCAAAACTGTTTTTT